These 6 T cell receptor beta chains originate from one sample sequenced in a study of identical twins. TCRdb itself ran the 5' RACE reads through MiXCR, one entry per CDR3 protein. The table shows some 560,000 distinct CDR3 sequences, with 9.6% occurring only once. The same specimen was also included in a second study, on yellow fever vaccine responses in identical twins.

Sequenced: PBMCs. The receptors were sampled from a woman between 18 and 29 years old in good health.

V and J are TRBV20-1 and TRBJ2-4; no reliable D call. The CDR3 is 13 residues long. Germline V CDR1 and CDR2: DFQATT, SNEGSKA (reference sequence). The V end lost 6 bases, the J end lost 0 bases, and 9 bases lay between the germline ends. The CDR3, as DNA: TGCAGTGCACGGACGGGAGCCAAAAACATTCAGTACTTC. It yields the protein CSARTGAKNIQYF.

This chain's CDR3 is CSADGTTDSNQPQHF. CDR3 DNA: TGCAGTGCTGACGGGACAACCGATAGCAATCAGCCCCAGCATTTT. V is TRBV20-1 and J is TRBJ1-5, with a possible D match to TRBD1 (6 bases). Germline lookup yields CDR1 DFQATT and CDR2 SNEGSKA (reference sequence). The V gene lost 5 bases and the J gene lost 0 bases, with 14 bases spanning the gap. This CDR3 contains 15 residues.

The chain employs TRBV28 and TRBJ2-1; 7 nucleotides align to TRBD1. V shed 5 bases, J shed 15 bases, and the junction held 13 bases outside the gene matches. The CDR3 has 13 amino acids. Germline V gives CDR1 MDHEN, CDR2 SYDVKM. CDR3 sequence (DNA): TGTGCCAGCAGTCTTCCAGACAGGGATAGATGGTTCTTC. Residues: CASSLPDRDRWFF. Combining the CDR3 with reference TRBV28 and TRBJ2-1 gives the whole variable domain DVKVTQSSRYLVKRTGEKVFLECVQDMDHENMFWYRQDPGLGLRLIYFSYDVKMKEKGDIPEGYSVSREKKERFSLILESASTNQTSMYLCASSLPDRDRWFFGPGTRLTVL.

Ten or more counts support this clonotype. V usage is TRBV24-1 and J usage is TRBJ2-3, with TRBD1 matching 9 bases. The CDR3 length is 16 residues. V was pared by 4 bases and J by 4 bases, with 8 bases of the junction left unmatched. Germline CDR1 is KGHDR and CDR2 is SFDVKD. The CDR3 region is CATSDRQGGGSDTQYF. The DNA for the CDR3 is TGTGCCACCAGTGACCGACAGGGGGGTGGTTCAGATACGCAGTATTTT.

This clonotype was seen only a few times. The V gene is TRBV6-5, the J gene TRBJ2-1; 8 positions agree with TRBD2. V lost 6 bases and J lost 6; bases outside the gene matches: 13. Germline lookup yields CDR1 MNHEY and CDR2 SVGAGI. The length of the CDR3 is 16 residues. The CDR3 spells CASSLLANGGVNEQFF. The CDR3 nucleotides read TGTGCCAGCAGCTTACTAGCGAACGGGGGGGTCAATGAGCAGTTCTTC.

This clonotype turned up a few times. The V gene is TRBV3-1, the J gene TRBJ2-7; tentative D call: TRBD2 (5 bases). From germline, CDR1 is LGHDT and CDR2 YNNKEL (reference sequence). The CDR3 has 18 residues. V gave up 1 base and J gave up 0 bases, with 19 bases separating them. For the CDR3, the DNA is TGTGCCAGCAGCCAAGCCCCGACCTTACTAGAGAGCTCCTACGAGCAGTACTTC. Translation gives CASSQAPTLLESSYEQYF.